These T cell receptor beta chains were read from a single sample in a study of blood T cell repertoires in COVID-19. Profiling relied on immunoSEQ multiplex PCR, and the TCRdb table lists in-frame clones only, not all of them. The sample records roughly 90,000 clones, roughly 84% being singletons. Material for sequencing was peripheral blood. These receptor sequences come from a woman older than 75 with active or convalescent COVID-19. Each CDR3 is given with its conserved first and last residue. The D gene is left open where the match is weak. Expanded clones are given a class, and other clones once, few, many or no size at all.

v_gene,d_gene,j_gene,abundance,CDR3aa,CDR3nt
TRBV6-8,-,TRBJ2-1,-,CATRGGNEQFF,TGTGCCACCCGGGGAGGAAATGAGCAGTTCTTC
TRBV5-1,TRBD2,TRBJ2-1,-,CASSLTSGGYNEQFF,TGCGCCAGCAGCCTAACTAGCGGGGGATACAATGAGCAGTTCTTC
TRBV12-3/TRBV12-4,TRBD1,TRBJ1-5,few,CASSLAGGQPQHF,TGTGCCAGCAGTTTAGCAGGGGGCCAGCCCCAGCATTTT
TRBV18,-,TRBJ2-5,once,CASSPSLAAPYRGETQYF,TGTGCCAGCTCACCATCTCTCGCGGCACCGTACCGGGGGGAGACCCAGTACTTC
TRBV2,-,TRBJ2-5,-,CASSEVGEETQYF,TGTGCCAGCAGTGAGGTCGGGGAAGAGACCCAGTACTTC
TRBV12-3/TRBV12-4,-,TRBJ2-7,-,CASSFAHSYEQYF,TGTGCCAGCAGTTTCGCACACTCCTACGAGCAGTACTTC
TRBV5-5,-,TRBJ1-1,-,CASSLDGRTSITEAFF,TGTGCCAGCAGCTTGGACGGTCGGACATCTATCACTGAAGCTTTCTTT
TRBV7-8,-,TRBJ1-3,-,CASSSTWDTGSGNTIYF,TGTGCCAGCAGCTCCACCTGGGACACCGGCTCTGGAAACACCATATATTTT
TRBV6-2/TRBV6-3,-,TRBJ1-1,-,CASSYSGQGNTEAFF,TGTGCCAGCAGTTATTCCGGTCAGGGGAACACTGAAGCTTTCTTT
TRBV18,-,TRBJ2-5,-,CASSPQYQETQYF,TGTGCCAGCTCACCCCAGTACCAAGAGACCCAGTACTTC
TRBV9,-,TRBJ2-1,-,CASSRSGDPYNEQFF,TGTGCCAGCAGCCGTAGTGGAGACCCTTACAATGAGCAGTTCTTC
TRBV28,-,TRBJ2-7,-,CASRRLDRDYEQYF,TGTGCCAGCAGGCGACTTGACAGAGACTACGAGCAGTACTTC
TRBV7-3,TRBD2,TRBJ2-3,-,CASSLSPPSGRNRPTDTQYF,TGTGCCAGCAGCTTAAGCCCCCCTAGCGGGAGGAACCGTCCGACAGATACGCAGTATTTT
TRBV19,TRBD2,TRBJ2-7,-,CASSISGGRLEQYF,TGTGCCAGTAGTATTTCGGGGGGTAGGCTCGAGCAGTACTTC
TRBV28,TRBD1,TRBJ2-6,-,CASSRGRQGRTGANVLTF,TGTGCCAGCAGTCGGGGCCGACAGGGGAGAACTGGGGCCAACGTCCTGACTTTC